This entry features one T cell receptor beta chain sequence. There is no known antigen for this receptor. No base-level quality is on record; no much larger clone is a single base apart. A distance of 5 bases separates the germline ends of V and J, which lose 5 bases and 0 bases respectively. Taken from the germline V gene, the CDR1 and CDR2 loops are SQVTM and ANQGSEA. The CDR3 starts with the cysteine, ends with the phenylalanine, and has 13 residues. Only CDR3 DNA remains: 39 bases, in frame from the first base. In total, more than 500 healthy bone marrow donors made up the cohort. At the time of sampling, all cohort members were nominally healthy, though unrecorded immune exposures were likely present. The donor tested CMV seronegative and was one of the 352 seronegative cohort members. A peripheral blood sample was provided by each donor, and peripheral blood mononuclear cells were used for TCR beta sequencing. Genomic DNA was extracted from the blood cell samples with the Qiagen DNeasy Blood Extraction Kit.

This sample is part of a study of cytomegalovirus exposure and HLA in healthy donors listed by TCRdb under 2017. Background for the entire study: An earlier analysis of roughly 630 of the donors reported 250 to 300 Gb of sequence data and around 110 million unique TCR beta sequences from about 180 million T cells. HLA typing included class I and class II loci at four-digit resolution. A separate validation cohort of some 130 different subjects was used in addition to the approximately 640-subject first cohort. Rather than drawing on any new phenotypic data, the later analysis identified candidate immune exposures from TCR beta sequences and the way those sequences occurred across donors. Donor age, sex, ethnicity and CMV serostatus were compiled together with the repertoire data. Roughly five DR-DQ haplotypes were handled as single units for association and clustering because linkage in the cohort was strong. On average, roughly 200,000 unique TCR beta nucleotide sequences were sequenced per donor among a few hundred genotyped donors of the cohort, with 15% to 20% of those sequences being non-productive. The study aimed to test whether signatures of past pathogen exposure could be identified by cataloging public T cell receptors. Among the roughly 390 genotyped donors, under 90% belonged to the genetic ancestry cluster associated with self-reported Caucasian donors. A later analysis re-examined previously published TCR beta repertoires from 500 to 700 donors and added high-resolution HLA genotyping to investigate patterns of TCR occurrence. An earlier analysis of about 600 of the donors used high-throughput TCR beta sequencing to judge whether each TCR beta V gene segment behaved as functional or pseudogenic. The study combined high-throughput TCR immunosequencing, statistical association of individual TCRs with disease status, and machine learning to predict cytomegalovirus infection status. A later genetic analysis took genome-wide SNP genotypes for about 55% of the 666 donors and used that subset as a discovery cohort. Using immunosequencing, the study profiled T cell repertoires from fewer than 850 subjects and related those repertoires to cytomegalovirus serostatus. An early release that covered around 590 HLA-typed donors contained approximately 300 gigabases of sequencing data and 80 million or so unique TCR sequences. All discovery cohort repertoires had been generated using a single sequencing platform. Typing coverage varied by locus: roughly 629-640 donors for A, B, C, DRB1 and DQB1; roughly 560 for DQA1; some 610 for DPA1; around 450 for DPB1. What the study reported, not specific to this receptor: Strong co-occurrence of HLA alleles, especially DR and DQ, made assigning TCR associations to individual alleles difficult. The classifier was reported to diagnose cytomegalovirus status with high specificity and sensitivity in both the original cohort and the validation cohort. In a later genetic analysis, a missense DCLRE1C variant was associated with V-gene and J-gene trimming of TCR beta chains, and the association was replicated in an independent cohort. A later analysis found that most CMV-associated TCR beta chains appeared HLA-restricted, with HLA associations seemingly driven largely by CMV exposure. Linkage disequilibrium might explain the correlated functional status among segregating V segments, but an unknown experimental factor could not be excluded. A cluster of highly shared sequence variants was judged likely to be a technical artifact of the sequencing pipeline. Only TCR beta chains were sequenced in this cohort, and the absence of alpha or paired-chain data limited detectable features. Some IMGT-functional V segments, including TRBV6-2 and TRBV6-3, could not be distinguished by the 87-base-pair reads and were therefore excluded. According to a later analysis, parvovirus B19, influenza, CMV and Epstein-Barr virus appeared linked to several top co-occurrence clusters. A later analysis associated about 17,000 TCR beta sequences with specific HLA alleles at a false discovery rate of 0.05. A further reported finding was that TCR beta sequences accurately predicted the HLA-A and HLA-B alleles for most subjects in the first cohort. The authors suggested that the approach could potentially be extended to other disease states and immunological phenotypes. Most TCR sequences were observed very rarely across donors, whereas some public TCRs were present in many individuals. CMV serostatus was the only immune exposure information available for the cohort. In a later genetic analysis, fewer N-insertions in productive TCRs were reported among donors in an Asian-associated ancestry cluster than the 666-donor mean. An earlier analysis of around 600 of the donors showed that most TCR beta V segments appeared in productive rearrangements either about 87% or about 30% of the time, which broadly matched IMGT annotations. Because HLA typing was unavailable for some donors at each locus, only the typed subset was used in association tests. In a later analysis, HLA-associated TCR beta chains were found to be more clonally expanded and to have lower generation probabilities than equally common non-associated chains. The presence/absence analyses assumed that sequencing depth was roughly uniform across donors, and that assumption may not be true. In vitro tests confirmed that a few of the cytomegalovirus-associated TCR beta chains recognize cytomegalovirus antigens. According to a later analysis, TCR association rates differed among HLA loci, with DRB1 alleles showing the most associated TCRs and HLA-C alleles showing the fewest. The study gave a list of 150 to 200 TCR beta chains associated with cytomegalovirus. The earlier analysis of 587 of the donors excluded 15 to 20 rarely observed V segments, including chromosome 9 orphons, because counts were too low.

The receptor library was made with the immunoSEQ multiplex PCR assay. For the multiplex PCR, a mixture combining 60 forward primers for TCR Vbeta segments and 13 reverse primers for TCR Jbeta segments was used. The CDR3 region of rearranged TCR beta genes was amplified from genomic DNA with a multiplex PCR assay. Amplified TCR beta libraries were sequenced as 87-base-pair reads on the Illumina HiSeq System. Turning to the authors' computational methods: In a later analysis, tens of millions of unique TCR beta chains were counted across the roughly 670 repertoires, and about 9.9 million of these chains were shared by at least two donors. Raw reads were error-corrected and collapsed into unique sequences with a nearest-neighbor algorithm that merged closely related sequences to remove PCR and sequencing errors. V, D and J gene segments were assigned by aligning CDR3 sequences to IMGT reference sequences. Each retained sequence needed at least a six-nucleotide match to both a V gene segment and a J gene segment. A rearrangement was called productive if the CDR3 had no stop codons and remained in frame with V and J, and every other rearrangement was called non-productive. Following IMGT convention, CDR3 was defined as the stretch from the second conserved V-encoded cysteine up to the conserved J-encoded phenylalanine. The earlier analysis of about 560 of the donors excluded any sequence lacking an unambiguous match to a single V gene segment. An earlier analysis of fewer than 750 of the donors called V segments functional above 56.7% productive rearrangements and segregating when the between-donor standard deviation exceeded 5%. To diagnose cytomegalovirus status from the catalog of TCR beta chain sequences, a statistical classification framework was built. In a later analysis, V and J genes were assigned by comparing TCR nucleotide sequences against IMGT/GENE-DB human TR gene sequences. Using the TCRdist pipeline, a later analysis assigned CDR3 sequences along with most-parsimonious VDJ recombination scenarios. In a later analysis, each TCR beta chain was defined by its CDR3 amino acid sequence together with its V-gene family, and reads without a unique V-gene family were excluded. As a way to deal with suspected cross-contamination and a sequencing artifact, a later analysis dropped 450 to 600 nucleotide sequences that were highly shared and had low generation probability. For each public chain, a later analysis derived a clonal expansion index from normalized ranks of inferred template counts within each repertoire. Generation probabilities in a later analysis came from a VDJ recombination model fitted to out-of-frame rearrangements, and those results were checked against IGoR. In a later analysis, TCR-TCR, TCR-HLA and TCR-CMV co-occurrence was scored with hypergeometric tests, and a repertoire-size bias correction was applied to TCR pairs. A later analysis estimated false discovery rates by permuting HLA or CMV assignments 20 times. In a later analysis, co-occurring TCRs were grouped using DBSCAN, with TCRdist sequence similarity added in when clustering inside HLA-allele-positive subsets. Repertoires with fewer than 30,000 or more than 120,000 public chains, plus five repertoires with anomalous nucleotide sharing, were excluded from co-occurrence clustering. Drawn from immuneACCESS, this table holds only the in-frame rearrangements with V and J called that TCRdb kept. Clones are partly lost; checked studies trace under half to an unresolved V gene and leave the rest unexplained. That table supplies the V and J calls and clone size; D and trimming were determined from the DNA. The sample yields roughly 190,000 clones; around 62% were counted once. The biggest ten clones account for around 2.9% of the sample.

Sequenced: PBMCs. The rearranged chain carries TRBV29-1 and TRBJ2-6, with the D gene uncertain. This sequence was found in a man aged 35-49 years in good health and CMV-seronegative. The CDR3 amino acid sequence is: CSVSTSGANVLTF. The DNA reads TGCAGCGTTTCTACCTCTGGGGCCAACGTCCTGACTTTC.